Each of the 10 T cell receptor beta chains below was sequenced from the same sample in a study of cytotoxic CD8 clonotypes in ibrutinib-treated CLL (dated by TCRdb to the early 2020s). Sample time point, as interpreted from the label and publication: less than 30 months on ibrutinib. The library was made by the immunoSEQ multiplex PCR assay. TCRdb carries this immuneACCESS record with in-frame sequences only. Its versions omit some clonotypes, under half of them owing to an unresolved V gene in the studies checked, with the rest unexplained. Across this sample there are 90,000 to 150,000 clones, with under 70% seen only once. Around 37% of the sample is held by the ten biggest clonotypes. The sample was PBMCs, taken after 24 months of ibrutinib treatment. These receptors came from a human donor with chronic lymphocytic leukemia.

This clone was observed a few times. J is TRBJ1-2 and V is TRBV9; D unresolved. The length of the CDR3 is 14 residues. V was shortened by 0 bases and J by 2 bases, with 8 bases between the two germline ends. Germline CDR1 SGDLS, CDR2 YYNGEE. CDR3 residues: CASSVDSPNYGYTF. The CDR3, as DNA: TGTGCCAGCAGCGTAGACTCGCCCAACTATGGCTACACCTTC. The entire variable domain, with the rest obtained from reference TRBV9 and TRBJ1-2, is as follows: DSGVTQTPKHLITATGQRVTLRCSPRSGDLSVYWYQQSLDQGLQFLIQYYNGEERAKGNILERFSAQQFPDLHSELNLSSLELGDSALYFCASSVDSPNYGYTFGSGTRLTVV.

V is TRBV4-1 and J is TRBJ2-1, with TRBD2 matching 9 bases. The CDR3 has 16 residues. V lost 0 bases and J lost 7; bases outside the gene matches: 7. Germline V gene data show CDR1 as MGHRA and CDR2 as YSYEKL. This CDR3 reads CASSQDSAGGGNEQFF. The DNA of the CDR3 is TGCGCCAGCAGCCAAGATTCAGCGGGGGGCGGGAATGAGCAGTTCTTC.

V and J are TRBV27 and TRBJ2-3; D assignment may be TRBD1 or TRBD2 (5 bases each). This CDR3 contains 16 residues. Trimming pared 4 bases from V and 2 bases from J, leaving 16 bases between. Per germline, CDR1 MNHEY and CDR2 SMNVEV (reference sequence). The CDR3 DNA is TGTGCCAGCAGTTCATTCGGGGCGCGGGTCACAGATACGCAGTATTTT. Translation: CASSSFGARVTDTQYF.

J is TRBJ2-5 and V is TRBV15; unclear D gene. Germline V gene sequence: CDR1 LNHNV, CDR2 YYDKDF (reference sequence). V lost 2 bases and J lost 5, with 12 bases in between. This CDR3 has 14 amino acids. CDR3 region: CATSRTYDGETQYF. The CDR3 DNA is TGTGCCACCAGCAGAACCTACGACGGGGAGACCCAGTACTTC.

This clone occurred a few times. The chain combines TRBV30 with TRBJ2-7, with D perhaps being TRBD1 or TRBD2 (7 bases each). The germline gives CDR1 GTSNPN, CDR2 SVGIG (reference sequence). This CDR3 comprises 14 residues. Trimming took off 4 bases at V and 5 bases at J, with 18 bases between the two ends. CDR3 DNA: TGTGCCTGGAAGCTCCAGGGGGGGCTACACGAGCAGTACTTC. This encodes CAWKLQGGLHEQYF.

V usage is TRBV29-1 and J usage is TRBJ1-2; the match to TRBD1 covers 9 bases. V shed 3 bases, J shed 6 bases, and the junction held 17 bases outside the gene matches. The CDR3 is made up of 17 amino acids. The germline gives CDR1 SQVTM, CDR2 ANQGSEA. CDR3 loop: CSVEPYLQDRGGDGYTF. DNA of the CDR3: TGCAGCGTTGAGCCGTACCTTCAGGACAGGGGCGGCGATGGCTACACCTTC.

The chain joins TRBV5-4 to TRBJ1-4; D uncertain. Germline assignment: CDR1 SGHNT and CDR2 YYREEE (reference sequence). The germline V and J ends were trimmed by 2 bases and 8 bases, with 10 bases remaining between them. This CDR3 is built from 13 residues. The CDR3 nucleotides read TGTGCCAGCAGCTTAGATTTCGGGGAAAAACTGTTTTTT. This sequence encodes CASSLDFGEKLFF.

V and J are TRBV5-1 and TRBJ2-3, with D tentatively TRBD2 (5 bases). This CDR3 region has 15 residues. Germline CDR1 reads SGHRS; CDR2 reads YFSETQ. The V end lost 4 bases, the J end lost 0 bases, and 12 bases lay between the germline ends. The CDR3 sequence: CASSPDGGSTDTQYF. Written as DNA, the CDR3 is TGCGCCAGCAGCCCGGACGGAGGAAGCACAGATACGCAGTATTTT.

J is TRBJ1-6 and V is TRBV13; unclear D gene. The CDR3 runs 16 residues. V lost 3 bases to trimming and J lost 10 bases, with 19 bases between them. Per the germline V gene, CDR1 is PRHDT and CDR2 is FYEKMQ (reference sequence). In DNA, the CDR3 is TGTGCCAGCAGCTTTTCAGGAGAACGCTCGAACTCACCCCTCCACTTT. This codes for CASSFSGERSNSPLHF.

The CDR3 loop is CASSVVPGDEQFF. The CDR3 DNA reads TGTGCCAGCAGCGTAGTCCCGGGGGATGAGCAGTTCTTC. The V and J genes are TRBV9 and TRBJ2-1; TRBD2 is a possible D gene (6 bases). The CDR3 has 13 residues. CDR1 is SGDLS and CDR2 is YYNGEE in the germline V gene. Trimming pared 0 bases from V and 8 bases from J, leaving 9 bases between.